One and the same sample provided the 23 T cell receptor beta chains below, sequenced in a study of blood T cell repertoires in COVID-19 (TCRdb year 2020). Libraries came from the immunoSEQ multiplex PCR assay. TCRdb provides this immuneACCESS table in a form limited to in-frame rearrangements. Some clones are lacking; in checked studies, under half of them reflect an unresolved V gene, and why the rest are absent is not known. Recorded for this sample are under 300,000 clones; approximately 85% of them occurred a single time. The ten largest clonotypes hold 10% to 15% of the sample. The sample consisted of peripheral blood. The source of these receptors is a human donor in a cohort sampled during active COVID-19.

The rearrangement links TRBV19 to TRBJ1-2, with D uncertain. Germline assignment: CDR1 LNHDA and CDR2 SQIVND (reference sequence). This CDR3 is 14 amino acids long. The V gene lost 3 bases and the J gene lost 1 base, with 9 bases spanning the gap. The CDR3 DNA reads as TGTGCCAGTAGTATTTCGGAGCTTAACTATGGCTACACCTTC. Protein product: CASSISELNYGYTF.

The chain links TRBV6-5 to TRBJ2-3; D is perhaps TRBD2 (6 bases). The germline V gene encodes CDR1 MNHEY and CDR2 SVGAGI. This CDR3 is 13 amino acids long. V was shortened by 5 bases and J by 3 bases, with 9 bases between the two germline ends. The CDR3 sequence: CASSTGRTDTQYF. CDR3 nucleotides: TGTGCCAGCAGTACCGGGAGAACAGATACGCAGTATTTT.

V and J are TRBV24-1 and TRBJ2-2, with D possibly TRBD2 on 6 matching bases. CDR3 size: 15 residues. Germline CDR1 and CDR2: KGHDR and SFDVKD. Trimming took 7 bases from V and 2 from J, leaving 13 bases between them. CDR3 amino acids: CATRGNGGNTGELFF. The CDR3 bases are TGTGCCACCAGAGGGAACGGGGGAAACACCGGGGAGCTGTTTTTT.

This clone came up once. The chain joins TRBV7-9 to TRBJ2-2, with no clear D. The CDR3 totals 13 residues. V lost 6 bases to trimming and J lost 7 bases, with 12 bases between them. The germline V gene encodes CDR1 SEHNR and CDR2 FQNEAQ (reference sequence). The CDR3 nucleotides are TGTGCCAGCAGTGACATTCCCGGCGGGGAGCTGTTTTTT. Its protein is CASSDIPGGELFF.

This clone occurred once. The chain links TRBV18 to TRBJ2-1; D might be TRBD1 (5 bases). The V end was cut by 5 bases, the J end by 9 bases, with 14 bases between. The CDR3 has 13 amino acids. Germline-derived CDR1 and CDR2 are KGHSH and LQKENI. In DNA, the CDR3 is TGTGCCAGCTCATCCGGACACAGGACTGAGCAGTTCTTC. Translating gives CASSSGHRTEQFF.

The chain couples TRBV6-5 to TRBJ2-1; 9 nucleotides line up with TRBD1. The CDR3 contains 15 residues. V lost 5 bases, J lost 8 bases, and 10 bases stayed unmatched. Germline assignment: CDR1 MNHEY and CDR2 SVGAGI. The CDR3 protein is CASSQTGTGRDEQFF. Here the CDR3 DNA reads TGTGCCAGCAGTCAGACCGGGACAGGGAGAGATGAGCAGTTCTTC.

The J gene is TRBJ1-6, the V gene TRBV5-1, with a possible D match to TRBD1 (6 bases). V was clipped by 2 bases and J by 8 bases, with 17 bases between them. This CDR3 comprises 16 residues. From germline, CDR1 is SGHRS and CDR2 YFSETQ. The chain's CDR3 is CASSFGPDRRDSPLHF. CDR3 sequence (DNA): TGCGCCAGCAGCTTCGGACCAGACAGGAGAGATTCACCCCTCCACTTT.

V and J are TRBV11-2 and TRBJ1-4, with TRBD1 matching 8 bases. CDR3 size: 13 residues. V lost 1 base and J lost 12; bases outside the gene matches: 4. CDR1 is SGHAT, CDR2 FQNNGV, per germline. This chain's CDR3 is CASSLGTGIQLFF. CDR3 sequence (DNA): TGTGCCAGCAGCTTAGGGACAGGGATTCAACTGTTTTTT. The variable domain in full, with the rest retrieved from reference TRBV11-2 and TRBJ1-4, is EAGVAQSPRYKIIEKRQSVAFWCNPISGHATLYWYQQILGQGPKLLIQFQNNGVVDDSQLPKDRFSAERLKGVDSTLKIQPAKLEDSAVYLCASSLGTGIQLFFGSGTQLSVL.

This clone was observed once. The chain combines TRBV2 with TRBJ1-4, with unresolved D. The germline V and J ends were trimmed by 4 bases and 12 bases, with 12 bases remaining between them. This CDR3 is 12 amino acids long. Per the germline V gene, CDR1 is SNHLY and CDR2 is FYNNEI. The CDR3 DNA sequence: TGTGCCAGCAGTGGGAGTCTGTCGGAACTGTTTTTT. This translates into CASSGSLSELFF.

Remarks on this clone: This may stem from a read error, because a much larger clone lies one nucleotide away. CDR3 amino acids: CASSLGTGSSYEQYF. Here the CDR3 DNA reads TGTGCCAGCAGCCTGGGGACAGGGAGCTCCTACGAGCAGTACTTC. The V call is TRBV5-4, the J call TRBJ2-7; 9 bases map to TRBD1. Trimming removed 4 bases from V and 0 bases from J; junction bases left unmatched: 5. Per germline, CDR1 SGHNT and CDR2 YYREEE (reference sequence). The CDR3 totals 15 residues.

The V call is TRBV15, the J call TRBJ1-5; D is possibly TRBD1 (6 bases). Trimming took off 4 bases at V and 9 bases at J, with 13 bases between the two ends. The length of the CDR3 is 13 residues. Germline CDR1 and CDR2: LNHNV and YYDKDF (reference sequence). The CDR3 here is CATSTDSSRPQHF. The CDR3 DNA sequence: TGTGCCACCAGCACGGACAGTTCAAGGCCCCAGCATTTT.

The V gene is TRBV6-5, the J gene TRBJ1-1; a weak D match, TRBD1 (6 bases). Germline CDR1 is MNHEY and CDR2 is SVGAGI. V was cut by 6 bases and J by 1 base, with 9 bases left in between. This CDR3 contains 13 residues. CDR3 sequence reads: CASRLQGNTEAFF. The CDR3 coding sequence is TGTGCCAGCAGGTTACAGGGGAACACTGAAGCTTTCTTT.

V and J are TRBV4-1 and TRBJ2-7, with D possibly TRBD2 on 5 matching bases. The CDR3 runs 17 residues. Per the germline V gene, CDR1 is MGHRA and CDR2 is YSYEKL. Between the trimmed V and J ends, which lost 1 base and 7 bases, there was a span of 23 bases. CDR3 in amino acids: CASSQVGGRSGSGEQYF. The CDR3 nucleotides read TGCGCCAGCAGCCAAGTAGGCGGAAGGAGCGGTTCGGGGGAGCAGTACTTC.

The chain is built from TRBV3-1 (or the pseudogene TRBV3-2) and TRBJ1-1; 7 bases align to TRBD1. Germline values: CDR1 LGHDT, CDR2 YNNKEL (reference sequence). The CDR3 loop spans 14 amino acids. Trimming removed 6 bases from V and 1 base from J; junction bases left unmatched: 5. The CDR3 nucleotides are TGTGCCAGCAGTCGTACAGGGGAGAACACTGAAGCTTTCTTT. Translated: CASSRTGENTEAFF.

The chain has TRBV10-1 and TRBJ2-3; 11 nucleotides line up with TRBD2. In germline, CDR1 is WNHNN, CDR2 SYGVQD (reference sequence). This CDR3 has 14 residues. J gave up 8 bases and V 6 bases, and 7 bases lay outside the gene matches. DNA for the CDR3: TGCGCCAGCAGCCCTAGCGGGAGGCTTGGTACGCAGTATTTT. It specifies CASSPSGRLGTQYF.

The chain joins TRBV5-1 to TRBJ2-1; 9 bases line up with TRBD2. The CDR3 is 16 residues long. V shed 2 bases and J 8 bases; nucleotides not matched to a gene: 11. Per the germline V gene, CDR1 is SGHRS and CDR2 is YFSETQ. DNA for the CDR3: TGCGCCAGCAGCTTAGCTAGCGGGGAGGGGGTCTATGAGCAGTTCTTC. Translation: CASSLASGEGVYEQFF.

The genes are TRBV28 and TRBJ2-5; 8 bases are a match to TRBD1. The V segment lost 2 bases and the J segment 5 bases; nucleotides outside the gene matches: 13. The germline V gene encodes CDR1 MDHEN and CDR2 SYDVKM. The CDR3 sequence is 17 residues long. CDR3 bases: TGTGCCAGCAGTTTAAAGGGAGACAGGGGCCGTCGGGAGACCCAGTACTTC. Its translation: CASSLKGDRGRRETQYF.

This clone was picked up a small number of times. The J gene is TRBJ1-1, the V gene TRBV28, with 7 nucleotides matching TRBD1. Germline V CDR1 and CDR2: MDHEN, SYDVKM. This CDR3 contains 16 residues. V was clipped by 2 bases and J by 5 bases; unmatched bases: 11. The CDR3 region has the DNA TGTGCCAGCAGTTTAACAAGGGGACAGACGCGGACTGAAGCTTTCTTT. Encoded protein: CASSLTRGQTRTEAFF.

The gene calls are TRBV9 and TRBJ2-2; the D is unclear. CDR3 length equals 13 residues. Germline values: CDR1 SGDLS, CDR2 YYNGEE. V lost 0 bases and J 7 bases, leaving 7 bases between the germline ends. CDR3: CASSVGLDGELFF. DNA of the CDR3: TGTGCCAGCAGCGTAGGCTTAGACGGGGAGCTGTTTTTT.

The chain carries TRBV5-4 and TRBJ1-5; D uncertain. Trimming shortened V by 9 bases and J by 6 bases, and 19 bases separated the two germline ends. The CDR3 contains 14 residues. Germline assignment: CDR1 SGHNT and CDR2 YYREEE (reference sequence). For the CDR3, the DNA is TGTGCCAAACTCCGTGGTAGATCGGGTCAGCCCCAGCATTTT. Its protein is CAKLRGRSGQPQHF.

The rearrangement uses TRBV1 and TRBJ2-3; TRBD2 was called by the table and not checked on the DNA. TRBV1 represents a pseudogene. This CDR3 region has 18 residues. CDR3 amino acids: CTSSQKGKREVPTDTQYF. For the CDR3, the DNA is TGCACCAGCAGCCAAAAGGGGAAGCGGGAGGTCCCCACAGATACGCAGTATTTT.

This clone occurred once. The gene calls are TRBV24-1 and TRBJ2-5, with 10 bases that match TRBD1. The germline gives CDR1 KGHDR, CDR2 SFDVKD. V shed 4 bases and J 4 bases; nucleotides not matched to a gene: 8. The CDR3 loop spans 16 amino acids. The CDR3 DNA sequence: TGTGCCACCAGTGAGGGTGGGACAGGGGAAGGAGAGACCCAGTACTTC. This codes for CATSEGGTGEGETQYF.

This rearrangement joins TRBV29-1 to TRBJ2-3, with 8 nucleotides matching TRBD2. CDR1 is SQVTM, CDR2 ANQGSEA, per germline. There are 14 residues in the CDR3. The V segment lost 4 bases and the J segment 3 bases; nucleotides outside the gene matches: 6. The CDR3 coding sequence is TGCAGCGTTGCAACGGGACTAGTAACAGATACGCAGTATTTT. It specifies CSVATGLVTDTQYF.